The subject of this entry is one T cell receptor (beta chain). What it binds is unknown. This specimen belongs to a study of naive and memory T cell subsets. General study results and limits: From naive to CM, EM and EMRA, diversity decreased and Gini increased.

CDR3 length: 16 amino acids. Trimming removed 1 base at V and 0 bases at J, with 13 bases between. Germline V lookup: CDR1 SGHKS, CDR2 YYEKEE (reference sequence). Separate alpha and beta amplification began at the second PCR step. The beta constant-region primer was an equimolar mix of two oligonucleotides covering TRBC1 and TRBC2. Four rounds of PCR amplified the ligated cDNA using nested alpha and beta constant-region primers plus SP2. In TCRdb, the UMI-ligation and nested PCR reads were re-called with MiXCR into one record per CDR3 protein. The sample has 95,000 to 150,000 distinct CDR3 sequences; 36% are singletons.

The sample was central memory CD4+ T cells from blood. This sequence joins TRBV5-5 and TRBJ2-5; no reliable D call. The sequence derives from a human donor in good health. The CDR3 DNA reads as TGTGCCAGCAGCTTGAGTTGGGGTCGTAACCAAGAGACCCAGTACTTC. This translates into CASSLSWGRNQETQYF.